Shown below are 8 T cell receptor beta chains from a single sample sequenced in a study of beta chain features in type 1 diabetes. Every bit of the isolated RNA underwent reverse transcription, so sequencing read expressed TCRB transcripts. TCRdb's copy holds only in-frame clones and misses some; the assay was immunoSEQ multiplex PCR. The table lists roughly 730,000 clones, around an eighth of them singletons, with less than 0.025% in the top ten. The study's findings and limits: A moderate, significant TCRB CDR3 shortening appeared in type 1 diabetes across four CD4+ subsets.

Antigen specificity for these receptors is unknown. The sample comprised naive CD4+ T cells from blood. All receptors derive from a man between 18 and 35 years old with type 1 diabetes.

The chain couples TRBV30 to TRBJ2-5, with D possibly being TRBD2 (5 bases). CDR1 GTSNPN and CDR2 SVGIG come from the germline V gene (reference sequence). The CDR3 runs 13 residues. V was cut by 5 bases and J by 4 bases, with 14 bases left in between. The CDR3 loop reads CAWVRGSGETQYF. The CDR3 bases are TGTGCCTGGGTCAGAGGGTCCGGAGAGACCCAGTACTTC.

This chain connects TRBV25-1 to TRBJ2-2; D is unresolved. CDR1 and CDR2 (germline): MGHDK, SYGVNS. The V gene lost 2 bases and the J gene lost 1 base, with 2 bases spanning the gap. There are 13 residues in the CDR3. The CDR3 loop is CASSEQNTGELFF. CDR3 coding DNA: TGTGCCAGCAGTGAACAGAACACCGGGGAGCTGTTTTTT. Full variable domain (rest looked up from reference TRBV25-1 and TRBJ2-2): EADIYQTPRYLVIGTGKKITLECSQTMGHDKMYWYQQDPGMELHLIHYSYGVNSTEKGDLSSESTVSRIRTEHFPLTLESARPSHTSQYLCASSEQNTGELFFGEGSRLTVL.

CDR3 in amino acids: CAWTVGGIGSYNEQFF. Written as DNA, the CDR3 is TGTGCCTGGACCGTAGGGGGGATTGGGTCCTACAATGAGCAGTTCTTC. This chain links TRBV30 with TRBJ2-1, with D possibly being TRBD1 or TRBD2 (6 bases each). The V and J ends lost 4 bases and 1 base respectively, with 17 bases between them. Germline-derived CDR1 and CDR2 are GTSNPN and SVGIG (reference sequence). The CDR3 consists of 16 residues.

This clone came up a few times. The chain recombines TRBV6-1 with TRBJ1-6, with D hard to call. Looked up from germline, CDR1 is MNHNS and CDR2 is SASEGT. The CDR3 is 12 amino acids. Trimming took off 6 bases at V and 9 bases at J, with 9 bases between the two ends. CDR3 region: CASRVGPSPLHF. CDR3 DNA: TGTGCCAGCAGAGTTGGGCCTTCACCCCTCCACTTT.

This clone was picked up a small number of times. This chain links TRBV6-6 with TRBJ1-2, with D unresolved. CDR1 MNHNY and CDR2 SVGAGI come from the germline V gene (reference sequence). This CDR3 has 13 amino acids. V was trimmed by 8 bases and J by 5 bases, leaving 15 bases between them. The CDR3 coding sequence is TGTGCCAGCTTCCCTCTAGCCGGGTATGGCTACACCTTC. It is translated as CASFPLAGYGYTF.

J is TRBJ2-5 and V is TRBV4-1, with 7 nucleotides matching TRBD2. CDR3 length equals 17 residues. Germline CDR1 and CDR2: MGHRA and YSYEKL. J gave up 0 bases and V 4 bases, and 11 bases lay outside the gene matches. CDR3 region: CASSPPLGGGNQETQYF. The CDR3 DNA is TGCGCCAGCAGCCCACCCCTGGGGGGGGGAAACCAAGAGACCCAGTACTTC.

There are a few counts of this clone. J is TRBJ2-6 and V is TRBV6-6, with D perhaps TRBD2 (6 bases). Germline V lookup: CDR1 MNHNY, CDR2 SVGAGI (reference sequence). The ends were cut back, 2 bases at V and 3 bases at J, with 11 bases in the middle. The CDR3 has 16 amino acids. Here the CDR3 DNA reads TGTGCCAGCAGTTACCCGGGACTGAGTGGGGCCAACGTCCTGACTTTC. Amino acid sequence: CASSYPGLSGANVLTF.

This clone was counted a few times. This sequence joins TRBV7-9 and TRBJ1-2; 7 nucleotides line up with TRBD1. Germline assignment: CDR1 SEHNR and CDR2 FQNEAQ (reference sequence). This CDR3 contains 15 residues. After removal of 5 bases from V and 8 bases from J, the junction contained 14 bases not matched to a gene. The CDR3 DNA sequence: TGTGCCAGCAGCCCATCTAGGGACAGCCTCACGGGCTACACCTTC. Protein: CASSPSRDSLTGYTF.